The sequence of this T cell receptor beta chain was determined in a study of T-cell memory formation after mild COVID-19. General study results and limits: Among contracting clones, CD4+ were mainly CM/EM and CD8+ enriched in EMRA.

Germline loops: CDR1 MNHEY, CDR2 SMNVEV (reference sequence). This CDR3 contains 15 residues. V shed 6 bases and J shed 0 bases, with 12 bases lying between them. TCRdb re-called the 5' RACE reads with MiXCR, one entry per CDR3 protein. The data hold approximately 100,000 distinct CDR3 sequences, with 11% observed a single time. This clonotype was found a few times. Its antigen remains unidentified. The specimen sequenced was PBMCs or a T cell subset sorted from them (not recorded which). This sequence originates from a man between 18 and 29 years old who had mild COVID-19 (a few samples of this study predate the infection). Cell type and time point are not known. The chain has TRBV27 and TRBJ1-3, with D perhaps TRBD1 (6 bases). CDR3 sequence (DNA): TGTGCCAGCAGCCGCGGACAGACCTCTGGAAACACCATATATTTT. It specifies CASSRGQTSGNTIYF.